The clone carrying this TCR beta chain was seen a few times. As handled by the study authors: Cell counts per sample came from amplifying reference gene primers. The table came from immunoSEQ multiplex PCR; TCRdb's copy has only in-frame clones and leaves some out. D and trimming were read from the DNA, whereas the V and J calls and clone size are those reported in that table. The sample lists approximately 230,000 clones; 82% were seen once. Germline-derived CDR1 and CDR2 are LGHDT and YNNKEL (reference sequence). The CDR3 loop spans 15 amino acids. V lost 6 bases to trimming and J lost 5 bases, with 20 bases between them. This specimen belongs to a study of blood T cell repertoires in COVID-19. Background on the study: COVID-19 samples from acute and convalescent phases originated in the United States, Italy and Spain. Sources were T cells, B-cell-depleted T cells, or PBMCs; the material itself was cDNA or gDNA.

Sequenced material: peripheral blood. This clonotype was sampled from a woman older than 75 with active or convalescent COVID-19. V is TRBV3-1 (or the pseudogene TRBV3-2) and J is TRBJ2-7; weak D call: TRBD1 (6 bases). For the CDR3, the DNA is TGTGCCAGCAGGCTTACCCCGGGACAATTGGACGAGCAGTACTTC. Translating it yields CASRLTPGQLDEQYF.